There are a few counts of the clone carrying this T cell receptor beta chain. Its cognate antigen is unknown. The sample comes from a study of post-analysis software for immune sequencing data. The CDR3 spans 13 residues. V shed 6 bases, J shed 4 bases, and the junction held 6 bases outside the gene matches. From germline, CDR1 is DFQATT and CDR2 SNEGSKA (reference sequence). Unique molecular identifiers had been added to the TCR beta cDNA libraries. MiXCR was run by TCRdb on the PCR reads, yielding one entry per CDR3 protein. Here the sample spans 600,000 to 750,000 distinct CDR3 sequences, 55% to 60% being singletons. Overall study findings and caveats: In patients, TRBV5-6, TRBV5-1 and TRBV20-1 belonged to roughly 5 TRBV segments found more frequently than in controls. Comparison with controls showed significantly lower normalized Chao1 diversity in multiple sclerosis patients.

The specimen was blood. The chain is built from TRBV20-1 and TRBJ2-3, with 8 bases identical to TRBD2. The source is a girl aged 2 to 10 with multiple sclerosis. CDR3 in amino acids: CSALIAGPDTQYF. The DNA for the CDR3 is TGCAGTGCCTTAATAGCGGGGCCAGATACGCAGTATTTT.